This TCR beta chain was retrieved from a study of a mutant IDH1 vaccine in newly diagnosed glioma (TCRdb year 2021). Looking at the study overall: Of the approximately 30 treated patients, approximately 60% were male and around 40% were female, and the mean age was 40.4 years. Before enrollment, patients had received standard therapy of radiotherapy alone, temozolomide alone, or radiochemotherapy with temozolomide; most received the combination. Peripheral blood was drawn at six visits: V03 (baseline), V05, V07, V10, V12 and V13. For exploratory analyses, longitudinal TCRB deep sequencing was carried out in 25 treated patients wherever samples were available.

The sample holds a few counts of this clone. Which antigen it targets is not known. No clone much larger than this one lies a single base away; base qualities are absent. The study at large found these results: Across multiple MHC alleles, vaccine-induced immune responses were seen in around 93% of patients. Availability determined which PBMC samples were chosen for TCRB deep sequencing. Pseudoprogression seemed to be unrelated to changes in the top peripheral T cell clonotypes found by TCRB sequencing. The authors noted that analyses of patient blood samples could not be reproduced because of sample limitations.

In the paper's terms, the time point label means: baseline, week 1 (first vaccination visit). This specimen's treatment or condition label, per the study, means: pre-vaccination baseline after standard-of-care therapy. The donors had newly diagnosed IDH1-mutant astrocytomas of WHO grade 3 or 4 that showed loss of nuclear ATRX. The samples were drawn from NOA16, a multicentre, single-arm, open-label phase I trial in Germany that tested a mutant IDH1 peptide vaccine in humans for the first time. Visit V03 blood draws served as the baseline sample for immunogenicity testing. Genomic DNA for TCRB sequencing was isolated from EDTA blood with the DNeasy Blood and Tissue Kit. Sequences KGHSY (CDR1) and FQNENV (CDR2) are obtained from the germline V gene. The CDR3, from cysteine to phenylalanine, totals 14 residues. Kept here is only the CDR3 DNA, which spans 42 bases and is read in frame from base 1. The germline ends are 9 bases apart after V is trimmed by 3 bases and J by 1 base.

Library method: the immunoSEQ multiplex PCR assay. Rearranged TCR beta chain sequences were amplified using the hsTCRB Kit according to the manufacturer's protocol. Sequencing of TCRB libraries was carried out on an Illumina MiSeq. As for how the authors treated the data: The kit vendor's proprietary platform handled demultiplexing, trimming and gene mapping. TCRdb retrieved this table from immuneACCESS and kept in-frame rearrangements only. Not all clones are present; in checked studies, unresolved V genes account for under half, and no reason is known for the remainder. That table gives V, J and clone size, and the DNA gave D and trimming. This sample holds tens of thousands of clones; about 88% were observed only once. The ten largest clones add up to 4.8% of the sample.

Specimen: PBMCs, collected from a glioma patient treated with radiotherapy, temozolomide or both. This clonotype was obtained from a woman in her thirties or forties with glioma. The rearrangement combines TRBV16 with TRBJ1-1; the best D guess is TRBD1, with 6 bases matching. The nucleotide sequence reads TGTGCCAGCAGCCACCAGACAGGGAACACTGAAGCTTTCTTT. Its product reads: CASSHQTGNTEAFF. With all but the CDR3 taken from the reference TRBV16 and TRBJ1-1 genes, the full variable domain is: GEEVAQTPKHLVRGEGQKAKLYCAPIKGHSYVFWYQQVLKNEFKFLISFQNENVFDETGMPKERFSAKCLPNSPCSLEIQATKLEDSAVYFCASSHQTGNTEAFFGQGTRLTVV.